A single sample gave rise to the 29 T cell receptor beta chains below, sequenced in a study of blood T cell repertoires in COVID-19. The protocol was immunoSEQ multiplex PCR, while the TCRdb copy is restricted to in-frame clones and leaves out a portion. The data hold 60,000 to 75,000 clones, with roughly 91% observed a single time. The sequenced sample consisted of peripheral blood. Source of these receptors: a man between 45 and 60 years old with active COVID-19.

The genes are TRBV5-6 and TRBJ2-3; TRBD2 matches 11 bases. The CDR3 covers 17 residues. CDR1 SGHDT and CDR2 YYEEEE come from the germline V gene. With 5 bases clipped from V and 0 bases from J, the junction kept 8 bases outside the gene matches. In DNA form, the CDR3 reads TGTGCCAGCAGTACTGATAGCGGGGGGGAAAGCACAGATACGCAGTATTTT. Amino acid sequence: CASSTDSGGESTDTQYF.

The V and J genes are TRBV19 and TRBJ2-7; 9 nucleotides match TRBD1. The V segment lost 5 bases and the J segment 2 bases; nucleotides outside the gene matches: 4. This CDR3 has 14 residues. Germline V gene data show CDR1 as LNHDA and CDR2 as SQIVND (reference sequence). CDR3 sequence: CASSFWTGAYEQYF. The CDR3 nucleotides read TGTGCCAGTAGTTTCTGGACAGGGGCCTACGAGCAGTACTTC.

The V and J genes are TRBV4-1 and TRBJ2-5, with 9 bases matching TRBD2. Germline V gives CDR1 MGHRA, CDR2 YSYEKL. There are 16 residues in the CDR3. Trimming removed 1 base from V and 2 bases from J; junction bases left unmatched: 5. CDR3 coding DNA: TGCGCCAGCAGCCAAGCACTCCTAGCGGGGCAAGAGACCCAGTACTTC. Protein sequence: CASSQALLAGQETQYF.

The V and J genes are TRBV5-5 and TRBJ1-4; D gene uncertain. Trimming pared 6 bases from V and 10 bases from J, leaving 19 bases between. From germline, CDR1 is SGHKS and CDR2 YYEKEE (reference sequence). CDR3 length: 14 amino acids. CDR3 sequence reads: CASTLSRNDGKLFF. In nucleotides, the CDR3 is TGTGCCAGCACTCTTTCTAGGAATGATGGAAAACTGTTTTTT.

This rearrangement joins TRBV5-6 to TRBJ1-4; TRBD1 matches at 7 bases. Per germline, CDR1 SGHDT and CDR2 YYEEEE. V shed 1 base, J shed 8 bases, and the junction held 5 bases outside the gene matches. The CDR3 totals 14 residues. CDR3 bases: TGTGCCAGCAGCTTGACAGGGGTCGAAGAAAAACTGTTTTTT. Translated, it gives CASSLTGVEEKLFF.

J is TRBJ2-3 and V is TRBV29-1; tentatively, D is TRBD2 (6 bases). Trimming shortened V by 4 bases and J by 1 base, and 12 bases separated the two germline ends. Germline lookup yields CDR1 SQVTM and CDR2 ANQGSEA. The CDR3 length is 14 residues. CDR3 sequence (DNA): TGCAGCGTTGTTAGGGAGGTGGGCACAGATACGCAGTATTTT. Translating gives CSVVREVGTDTQYF.

The chain employs TRBV20-1 and TRBJ2-1, with 7 bases aligning to TRBD2. The trim removed 5 bases at V and 7 bases at J, leaving 2 bases unmatched. The CDR3 consists of 11 residues. From germline, CDR1 is DFQATT and CDR2 SNEGSKA (reference sequence). In nucleotides, the CDR3 is TGCAGTGCTTATAGCGGGAATGAGCAGTTCTTC. This gives the protein CSAYSGNEQFF.

The chain uses TRBV5-6 and TRBJ2-6; no definite D call. Germline CDR1 is SGHDT and CDR2 is YYEEEE. Trimming stripped 4 bases from V and 3 bases from J, with 8 bases between. CDR3 length: 14 amino acids. The CDR3 region is CASSRLSGANVLTF. The DNA of the CDR3 is TGTGCCAGCAGCCGCCTGAGTGGGGCCAACGTCCTGACTTTC.

The chain employs TRBV3-1 (or the pseudogene TRBV3-2) and TRBJ2-6; 9 bases line up with TRBD2. After removal of 4 bases from V and 2 bases from J, the junction contained 3 bases not matched to a gene. The CDR3 totals 16 residues. CDR1 LGHDT and CDR2 YNNKEL come from the germline V gene (reference sequence). For the CDR3, the DNA is TGTGCCAGCAGCCTTAGCGGGGGTGCTGGGGCCAACGTCCTGACTTTC. Translating gives CASSLSGGAGANVLTF.

The J gene is TRBJ1-4, the V gene TRBV6-5; D might be TRBD1 (6 bases). The ends were cut back, 7 bases at V and 1 base at J, with 13 bases in the middle. Germline CDR1 and CDR2: MNHEY and SVGAGI. The CDR3 has 15 amino acids. CDR3 protein: CASNDRGLTNEKLFF. The CDR3 DNA is TGTGCCAGCAACGATAGGGGGTTAACTAATGAAAAACTGTTTTTT.

The chain couples TRBV7-9 to TRBJ1-1, with 9 bases identical to TRBD1. The CDR3 extends over 13 amino acids. V lost 1 base and J lost 6; bases outside the gene matches: 0. CDR1 and CDR2 (germline): SEHNR, FQNEAQ (reference sequence). CDR3 protein: CASSLGTGAEAFF. The CDR3 DNA is TGTGCCAGCAGCTTAGGGACAGGGGCTGAAGCTTTCTTT.

The chain joins TRBV14 to TRBJ1-6; TRBD1 aligns across 9 bases. Trimming cost V 10 bases and J 3 bases; bases outside gene matches: 4. Germline CDR1 reads SGHDN; CDR2 reads FVKESK. CDR3 length: 14 residues. The DNA for the CDR3 is TGTGCCATCAGGACAGGGGACTATAATTCACCCCTCCACTTT. This codes for CAIRTGDYNSPLHF. The complete variable domain, with remaining parts taken from reference TRBV14 and TRBJ1-6, reads EAGVTQFPSHSVIEKGQTVTLRCDPISGHDNLYWYRRVMGKEIKFLLHFVKESKQDESGMPNNRFLAERTGGTYSTLKVQPAELEDSGVYFCAIRTGDYNSPLHFGNGTRLTVT.

The chain employs TRBV15 and TRBJ2-7; 8 bases agree with TRBD1. Germline CDR1 is LNHNV and CDR2 is YYDKDF (reference sequence). The CDR3 is 14 residues long. V lost 4 bases, J lost 3 bases, and 5 bases stayed unmatched. CDR3 in DNA: TGTGCCACCAGCACGCGGGACAGGTACTACGAGCAGTACTTC. Translating it yields CATSTRDRYYEQYF.

The V and J genes are TRBV28 and TRBJ2-1; 7 bases fit TRBD2. There are 15 residues in the CDR3. Germline CDR1 and CDR2: MDHEN and SYDVKM. V gave up 5 bases and J gave up 0 bases; unmatched junction bases: 4. The CDR3 DNA reads TGTGCCAGCAGTCGGGGGGATAGCTCCTACAATGAGCAGTTCTTC. Protein sequence: CASSRGDSSYNEQFF.

This chain connects TRBV4-3 to TRBJ1-3; no definite D call. The germline CDR1 and CDR2 sequences are LGHNA and YSLEER. The CDR3 has 13 residues. Trimming removed 1 base at V and 3 bases at J, with 4 bases between. This chain's CDR3 is CASSQVIGNTIYF. As DNA, the CDR3 is TGCGCCAGCAGCCAAGTAATTGGAAACACCATATATTTT.

This chain joins TRBV18 and TRBJ1-2; maybe TRBD1 (6 bases). This CDR3 region has 13 residues. Germline V gives CDR1 KGHSH, CDR2 LQKENI. Deletions cut 2 bases from V and 8 bases from J, with 12 bases between. The CDR3: CASSPGQSWGYTF. The CDR3 nucleotides read TGTGCCAGCTCACCAGGACAGAGCTGGGGCTACACCTTC.

This clone has only one observation. The rearrangement links TRBV12-3 or TRBV12-4 to TRBJ2-3; maybe TRBD1 (6 bases). CDR3 length equals 12 residues. Trimming took 5 bases from V and 5 from J, leaving 8 bases between them. CDR3 in DNA: TGTGCCAGCAGTCCGGACAGAGATACGCAGTATTTT. Protein: CASSPDRDTQYF.

This clone appeared a few times. The CDR3 region has the DNA TGCGCCAGCAGCTTGTACGGGACAGGGGTAGACTCCTATAATTCACCCCTCCACTTT. Translating it yields CASSLYGTGVDSYNSPLHF. The genes are TRBV5-1 and TRBJ1-6, with 10 bases identical to TRBD1. This CDR3 has 19 residues. V shed 1 base and J 0 bases; nucleotides not matched to a gene: 7. Germline loops: CDR1 SGHRS, CDR2 YFSETQ.

This chain links TRBV7-9 with TRBJ1-4; D gene unclear. Germline V gene data show CDR1 as SEHNR and CDR2 as FQNEAQ (reference sequence). V was shortened by 6 bases and J by 0 bases, with 8 bases between the two germline ends. The CDR3 has 14 amino acids. The CDR3 sequence: CASSFSATNEKLFF. DNA of the CDR3: TGTGCCAGCAGTTTCTCTGCAACTAATGAAAAACTGTTTTTT.

The V call is TRBV5-1, the J call TRBJ1-3; 7 positions match TRBD1. V was clipped by 2 bases and J by 4 bases; unmatched bases: 3. Germline V CDR1 and CDR2: SGHRS, YFSETQ. This CDR3 has 14 amino acids. The CDR3 region is CASSFDRAGNTIYF. The CDR3 DNA reads as TGCGCCAGCAGCTTCGACAGGGCCGGAAACACCATATATTTT. Based on the CDR3 plus reference TRBV5-1 and TRBJ1-3, the full variable domain is KAGVTQTPRYLIKTRGQQVTLSCSPISGHRSVSWYQQTPGQGLQFLFEYFSETQRNKGNFPGRFSGRQFSNSRSEMNVSTLELGDSALYLCASSFDRAGNTIYFGEGSWLTVV.

The rearrangement uses TRBV25-1 and TRBJ1-2, with TRBD1 as a possible D gene (5 bases). The germline V gene has CDR1 MGHDK and CDR2 SYGVNS. Between the trimmed V and J ends, which lost 1 base and 3 bases, there was a span of 15 bases. This CDR3 spans 16 amino acids. The CDR3 region has the DNA TGTGCCAGCAGTGAATCCTGGGGGGGGATCGACTATGGCTACACCTTC. Protein sequence: CASSESWGGIDYGYTF.

This rearrangement joins TRBV28 to TRBJ2-1, with D uncertain. The V gene's germline CDR1 is MDHEN and CDR2 SYDVKM. The ends were cut back, 9 bases at V and 7 bases at J, with 7 bases in the middle. The CDR3 loop spans 10 amino acids. In DNA, the CDR3 is TGTGCCAGATTATCGAATGAGCAGTTCTTC. Translated, it gives CARLSNEQFF.

This chain connects TRBV2 to TRBJ1-1; 9 bases are a match to TRBD1. The CDR3 has 14 amino acids. Germline V gene lookup returns CDR1 SNHLY and CDR2 FYNNEI. J gave up 2 bases and V 6 bases, and 4 bases lay outside the gene matches. CDR3: CASRRDRVNTEAFF. The CDR3 coding sequence is TGTGCCAGCAGGCGGGACAGGGTAAACACTGAAGCTTTCTTT.

V usage is TRBV7-2 and J usage is TRBJ1-5, with D unresolved. This CDR3 region has 13 residues. Germline V gene sequence: CDR1 SGHTA, CDR2 FQGNSA. Between the trimmed V and J ends, which lost 1 base and 7 bases, there was a span of 8 bases. The CDR3 loop is CASSLGSEQPQHF. The CDR3 nucleotides read TGTGCCAGCAGCTTAGGAAGCGAACAGCCCCAGCATTTT.

The V call is TRBV28, the J call TRBJ1-1, with D maybe TRBD1 (5 bases). Per germline, CDR1 MDHEN and CDR2 SYDVKM. Trimming left V 6 bases short and J 1 base short, with 18 bases between. The CDR3 spans 16 residues. The CDR3 reads CASSSPPGASNTEAFF. CDR3 nucleotides: TGTGCCAGCAGCTCCCCACCTGGGGCGTCGAACACTGAAGCTTTCTTT.

This rearrangement joins TRBV29-1 to TRBJ2-2, with 9 bases aligning to TRBD1. The junction had 3 bases not matched to a gene; V was cut back by 7 bases and J by 6 bases. The germline V gene encodes CDR1 SQVTM and CDR2 ANQGSEA. CDR3 length: 12 residues. The CDR3 sequence: CSGGQGAGELFF. The CDR3 DNA follows: TGCAGCGGGGGACAGGGAGCCGGGGAGCTGTTTTTT.

This clone was picked up one time. V is TRBV27 and J is TRBJ1-4; the match to TRBD1 covers 8 bases. This CDR3 spans 21 amino acids. After removal of 2 bases from V and 7 bases from J, the junction contained 24 bases not matched to a gene. Germline-derived CDR1 and CDR2 are MNHEY and SMNVEV (reference sequence). The CDR3 reads CASSLTLTMDREGSVGEKLFF. The DNA for the CDR3 is TGTGCCAGCAGTTTAACGCTAACGATGGACAGGGAGGGGTCCGTAGGTGAAAAACTGTTTTTT.

The rearrangement joins TRBV29-1 to TRBJ2-7, with 7 bases that match TRBD2. The germline gives CDR1 SQVTM, CDR2 ANQGSEA. The CDR3 is 15 amino acids. With V trimmed by 3 bases and J by 3 bases, 11 bases remained unmatched. CDR3 protein: CSVDGRGAGRYEQYF. The CDR3 DNA sequence: TGCAGCGTTGATGGGAGGGGCGCGGGCCGCTACGAGCAGTACTTC.

This sequence joins TRBV29-1 and TRBJ1-1; 9 bases are a match to TRBD1. With 1 base clipped from V and 5 bases from J, the junction kept 2 bases outside the gene matches. Germline CDR1 reads SQVTM; CDR2 reads ANQGSEA. The CDR3 length is 13 residues. The CDR3 coding sequence is TGCAGCGTTGAAGGACAGGGGGGGACTGAAGCTTTCTTT. Translated, it gives CSVEGQGGTEAFF.